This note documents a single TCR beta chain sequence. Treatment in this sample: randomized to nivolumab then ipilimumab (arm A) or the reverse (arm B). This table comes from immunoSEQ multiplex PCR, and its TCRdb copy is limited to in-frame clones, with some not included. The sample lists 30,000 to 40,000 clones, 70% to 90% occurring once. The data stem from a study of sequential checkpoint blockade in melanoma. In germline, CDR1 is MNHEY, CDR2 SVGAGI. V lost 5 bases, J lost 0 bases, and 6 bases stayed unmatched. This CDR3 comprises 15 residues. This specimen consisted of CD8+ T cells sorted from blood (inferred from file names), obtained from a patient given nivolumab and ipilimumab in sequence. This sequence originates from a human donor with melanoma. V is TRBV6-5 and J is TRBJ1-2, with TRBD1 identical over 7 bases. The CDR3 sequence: CASSQGQGANYGYTF. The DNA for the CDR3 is TGTGCCAGCAGTCAAGGGCAGGGGGCTAACTATGGCTACACCTTC.